These 10 T cell receptor beta chains share one sample of origin, sequenced in a study of spatial heterogeneity in lung cancer. Time point denoted: sample taken at primary tumor resection. Unsorted whole RNA of tumor, nontumor lung or frozen PBMC was sequenced. Each CDR3 protein is one row after TCRdb ran MiXCR on the 5' RACE reads. The repertoire includes tens of thousands of distinct CDR3 sequences, around 4.5% of them detected once, and roughly 35% sits in the top ten. Sequencing was performed on PBMCs, taken at surgery. These receptors were taken from a male donor with early-stage non-small cell lung cancer.

This clonotype was found many times. A read error may produce the germline difference seen at one junction end. The rearrangement joins TRBV6-5 to TRBJ2-3; a weak D match, TRBD1 (6 bases). CDR3 length: 11 amino acids. Germline assignment: CDR1 MNHEY and CDR2 SVGAGI. CDR3 amino acids: CASSSRDTSFF. The CDR3 DNA sequence: TGTGCCAGCAGTTCCCGGGACACCTCCTTTTTT.

This clonotype was seen at least ten times. The chain has TRBV6-5 and TRBJ2-3; D gene ambiguous. V was trimmed by 0 bases and J by 7 bases, leaving 17 bases between them. Germline loops: CDR1 MNHEY, CDR2 SVGAGI. The length of the CDR3 is 16 residues. The CDR3 loop reads CASSYSMVPAANTQYF. CDR3 nucleotide sequence: TGTGCCAGCAGTTACTCGATGGTCCCCGCGGCGAATACGCAGTATTTT.

This clonotype was detected ten times or more. V gene TRBV7-9 combines with J gene TRBJ2-7; 8 positions match TRBD1. The V gene's germline CDR1 is SEHNR and CDR2 FQNEAQ (reference sequence). This CDR3 contains 14 residues. V gave up 4 bases and J gave up 6 bases; unmatched junction bases: 8. In DNA form, the CDR3 reads TGTGCCAGCAGCTCCGGGACAGGCCTGCCCGAGCAGTACTTC. Encoded protein: CASSSGTGLPEQYF.

This clonotype was observed many times. The V gene is TRBV27, the J gene TRBJ1-3; a weak D match, TRBD1 (5 bases). Germline CDR1 MNHEY, CDR2 SMNVEV (reference sequence). The CDR3 contains 15 residues. V lost 2 bases, J lost 4 bases, and 12 bases lay in between. In nucleotides, the CDR3 is TGTGCCAGCAGTTTAAGTGGCGGGACCGGAAACACCATATATTTT. Translating gives CASSLSGGTGNTIYF.

This clonotype was seen ten or more times. The chain uses TRBV12-3 or TRBV12-4 and TRBJ2-7; D call uncertain. V was cut by 4 bases and J by 2 bases, with 9 bases left in between. This CDR3 is built from 13 residues. The CDR3 region has the DNA TGTGCCAGCAGTTCGCCAGGAGCCTACGAGCAGTACTTC. This encodes CASSSPGAYEQYF.

Many counts were recorded for this clonotype. The genes are TRBV23-1 and TRBJ1-5; D not certain. TRBV23-1 is an ORF, and what it does is uncertain. Trimming took off 2 bases at V and 1 base at J, with 6 bases between the two ends. CDR3 length: 14 amino acids. CDR3 sequence (DNA): TGCGCCAGCAGTCAAGGGTTCAGCAATCAGCCCCAGCATTTT. It translates to CASSQGFSNQPQHF.

In its sample, this clonotype was seen many times. The CDR3 protein is CASSPDRANNSPLHF. The CDR3 nucleotides are TGTGCCAGCTCTCCCGACAGGGCTAATAATTCACCCCTCCACTTT. J is TRBJ1-6 and V is TRBV18, with 7 positions matching TRBD1. CDR3 length: 15 residues. With 6 bases clipped from V and 5 bases from J, the junction kept 7 bases outside the gene matches. Germline CDR1 reads KGHSH; CDR2 reads LQKENI. The variable domain in full, completed from reference TRBV18 and TRBJ1-6, reads NAGVMQNPRHLVRRRGQEARLRCSPMKGHSHVYWYRQLPEEGLKFMVYLQKENIIDESGMPKERFSAEFPKEGPSILRIQQVVRGDSAAYFCASSPDRANNSPLHFGNGTRLTVT.

The table lists this clonotype with many counts. The genes are TRBV18 and TRBJ1-2, with TRBD1 identical over 9 bases. With 5 bases clipped from V and 10 bases from J, the junction kept 8 bases outside the gene matches. CDR3 size: 13 residues. The germline V gene encodes CDR1 KGHSH and CDR2 LQKENI. CDR3 loop: CASSIGQGSDYTF. The CDR3 DNA reads TGTGCCAGCTCAATAGGACAGGGGTCTGACTACACCTTC.

In its sample, this clonotype was seen many times. The genes are TRBV19 and TRBJ1-2; D gene ambiguous. Germline CDR1 is LNHDA and CDR2 is SQIVND (reference sequence). This CDR3 contains 14 residues. V lost 7 bases to trimming and J lost 8 bases, with 20 bases between them. CDR3 in DNA: TGTGCCAGTAACCCCATGGCAGATTCAGGAGGCTACACCTTC. Its protein is CASNPMADSGGYTF.

This clonotype appeared many times. CDR3: CASSIGTGGGGYTF. For the CDR3, the DNA is TGTGCCAGCAGCATCGGGACAGGGGGCGGTGGCTACACCTTC. The chain joins TRBV5-4 to TRBJ1-2; TRBD1 matches 12 bases. Germline values: CDR1 SGHNT, CDR2 YYREEE (reference sequence). The CDR3 contains 14 residues. After removal of 4 bases from V and 7 bases from J, the junction contained 5 bases not matched to a gene.